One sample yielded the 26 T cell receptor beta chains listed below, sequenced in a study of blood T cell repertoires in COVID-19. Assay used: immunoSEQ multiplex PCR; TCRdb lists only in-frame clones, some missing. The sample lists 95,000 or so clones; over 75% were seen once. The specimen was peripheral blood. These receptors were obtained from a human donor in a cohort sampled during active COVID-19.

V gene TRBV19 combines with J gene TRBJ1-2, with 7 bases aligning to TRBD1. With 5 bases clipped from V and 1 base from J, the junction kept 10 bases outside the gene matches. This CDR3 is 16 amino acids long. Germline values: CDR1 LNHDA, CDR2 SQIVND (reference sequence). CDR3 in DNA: TGTGCCAGTAGTTCCGGGACAGCACAACTTAACTATGGCTACACCTTC. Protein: CASSSGTAQLNYGYTF. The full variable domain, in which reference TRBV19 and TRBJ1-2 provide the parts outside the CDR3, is DGGITQSPKYLFRKEGQNVTLSCEQNLNHDAMYWYRQDPGQGLRLIYYSQIVNDFQKGDIAEGYSVSREKKESFPLTVTSAQKNPTAFYLCASSSGTAQLNYGYTFGSGTRLTVV.

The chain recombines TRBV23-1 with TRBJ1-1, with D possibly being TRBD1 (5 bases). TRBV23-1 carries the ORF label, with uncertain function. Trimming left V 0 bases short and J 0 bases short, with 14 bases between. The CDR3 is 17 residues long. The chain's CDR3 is CASSQSSPGSLNTEAFF. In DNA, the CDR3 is TGCGCCAGCAGTCAATCTTCACCAGGGTCTCTGAACACTGAAGCTTTCTTT.

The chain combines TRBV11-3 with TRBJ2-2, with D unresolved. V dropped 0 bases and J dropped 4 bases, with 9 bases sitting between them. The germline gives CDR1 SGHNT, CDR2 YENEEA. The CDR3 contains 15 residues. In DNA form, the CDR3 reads TGTGCCAGCAGCTTAGATCGGGTATCCACCGGGGAGCTGTTTTTT. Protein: CASSLDRVSTGELFF.

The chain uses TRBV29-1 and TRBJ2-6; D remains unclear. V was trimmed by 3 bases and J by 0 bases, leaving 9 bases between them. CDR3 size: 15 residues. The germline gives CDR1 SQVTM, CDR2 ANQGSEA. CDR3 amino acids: CSVEMVSSGANVLTF. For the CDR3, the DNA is TGCAGCGTTGAGATGGTTAGCTCTGGGGCCAACGTCCTGACTTTC.

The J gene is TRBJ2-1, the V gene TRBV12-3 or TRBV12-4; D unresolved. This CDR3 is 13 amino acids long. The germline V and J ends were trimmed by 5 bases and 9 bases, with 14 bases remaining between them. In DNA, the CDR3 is TGTGCCAGCAGTACCCACATGGCTAGTGAGCAGTTCTTC. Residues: CASSTHMASEQFF.

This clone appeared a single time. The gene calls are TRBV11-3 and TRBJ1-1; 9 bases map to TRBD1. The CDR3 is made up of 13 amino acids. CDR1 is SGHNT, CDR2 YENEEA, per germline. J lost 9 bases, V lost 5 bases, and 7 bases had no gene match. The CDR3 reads CASSQRTGDKAFF. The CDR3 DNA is TGTGCCAGCAGCCAACGGACAGGGGATAAAGCTTTCTTT.

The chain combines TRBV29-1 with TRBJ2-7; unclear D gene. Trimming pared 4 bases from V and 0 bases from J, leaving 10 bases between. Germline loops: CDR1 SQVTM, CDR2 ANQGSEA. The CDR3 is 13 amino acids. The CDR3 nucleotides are TGCAGCGTTGGTACAGCCAGCTCCTACGAGCAGTACTTC. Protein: CSVGTASSYEQYF.

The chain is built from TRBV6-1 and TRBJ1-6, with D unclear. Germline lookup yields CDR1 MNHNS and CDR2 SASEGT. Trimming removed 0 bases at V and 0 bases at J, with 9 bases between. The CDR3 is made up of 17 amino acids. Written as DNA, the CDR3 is TGTGCCAGCAGTGAAGCTTGGCCCAGCTCCTATAATTCACCCCTCCACTTT. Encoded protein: CASSEAWPSSYNSPLHF.

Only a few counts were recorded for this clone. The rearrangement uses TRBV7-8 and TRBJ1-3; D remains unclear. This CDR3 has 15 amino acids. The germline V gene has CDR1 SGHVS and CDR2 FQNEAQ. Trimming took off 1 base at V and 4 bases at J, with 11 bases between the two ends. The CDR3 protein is CASSLGSLLGNTIYF. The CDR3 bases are TGTGCCAGCAGCTTAGGAAGCCTGCTAGGAAACACCATATATTTT.

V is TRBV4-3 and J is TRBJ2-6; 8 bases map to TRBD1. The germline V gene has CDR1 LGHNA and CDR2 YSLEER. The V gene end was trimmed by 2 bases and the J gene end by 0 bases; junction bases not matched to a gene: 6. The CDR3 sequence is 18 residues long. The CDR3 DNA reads TGCGCCAGCAGCCAAATGACAGGGGCCTCCTCTGGGGCCAACGTCCTGACTTTC. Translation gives CASSQMTGASSGANVLTF.

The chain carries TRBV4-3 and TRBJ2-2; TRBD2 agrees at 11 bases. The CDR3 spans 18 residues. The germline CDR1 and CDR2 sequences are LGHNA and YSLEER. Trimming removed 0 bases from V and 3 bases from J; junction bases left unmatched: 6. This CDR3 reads CASSQEGGLAGYTGELFF. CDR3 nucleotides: TGCGCCAGCAGCCAAGAGGGCGGACTAGCGGGCTACACCGGGGAGCTGTTTTTT.

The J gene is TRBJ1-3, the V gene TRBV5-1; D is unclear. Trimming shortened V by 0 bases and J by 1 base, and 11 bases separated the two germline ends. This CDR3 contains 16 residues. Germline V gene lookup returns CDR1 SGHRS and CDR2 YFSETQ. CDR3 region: CASSLVPQLSGNTIYF. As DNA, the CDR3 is TGCGCCAGCAGCTTGGTCCCACAGCTTTCTGGAAACACCATATATTTT.

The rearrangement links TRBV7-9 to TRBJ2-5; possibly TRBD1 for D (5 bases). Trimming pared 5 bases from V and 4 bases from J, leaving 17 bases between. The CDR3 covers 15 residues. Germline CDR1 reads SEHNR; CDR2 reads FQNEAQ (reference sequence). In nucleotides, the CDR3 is TGTGCCAGCAGCAAGTGGGTGGGGCAAGGAGAGACCCAGTACTTC. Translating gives CASSKWVGQGETQYF.

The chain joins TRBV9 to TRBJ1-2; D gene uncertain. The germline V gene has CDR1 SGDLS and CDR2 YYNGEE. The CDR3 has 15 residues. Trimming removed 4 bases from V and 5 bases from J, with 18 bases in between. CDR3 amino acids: CASSPRFTGVYGYTF. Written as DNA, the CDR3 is TGTGCCAGCAGCCCCCGATTTACTGGTGTTTATGGCTACACCTTC.

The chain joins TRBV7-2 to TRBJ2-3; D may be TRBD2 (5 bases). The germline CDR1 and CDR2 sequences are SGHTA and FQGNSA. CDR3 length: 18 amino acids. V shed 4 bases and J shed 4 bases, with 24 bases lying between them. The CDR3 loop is CASSSPPGRPMGSDTQYF. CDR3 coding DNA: TGTGCCAGCAGCTCACCCCCGGGGAGACCAATGGGGTCAGATACGCAGTATTTT.

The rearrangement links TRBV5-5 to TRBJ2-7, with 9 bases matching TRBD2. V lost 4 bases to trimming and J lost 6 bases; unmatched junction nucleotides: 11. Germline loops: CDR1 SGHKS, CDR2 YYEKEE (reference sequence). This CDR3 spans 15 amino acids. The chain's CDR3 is CASSPTRGTSSEQYF. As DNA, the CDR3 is TGTGCCAGCAGCCCGACGCGGGGGACTAGCTCCGAGCAGTACTTC.

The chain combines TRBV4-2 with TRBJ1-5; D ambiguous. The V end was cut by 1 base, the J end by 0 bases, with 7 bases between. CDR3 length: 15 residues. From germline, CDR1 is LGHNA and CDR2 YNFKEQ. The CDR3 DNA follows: TGTGCCAGCAGCCAAGTAGACTATAGCAATCAGCCCCAGCATTTT. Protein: CASSQVDYSNQPQHF.

CDR3 nucleotide sequence: TGTGCCAGCAGCCTCGGGGGGGGTTTTGCCGGGGAGCTGTTTTTT. It is translated as CASSLGGGFAGELFF. V is TRBV7-6 and J is TRBJ2-2; 8 bases agree with TRBD2. The junction had 8 bases not matched to a gene; V was cut back by 5 bases and J by 6 bases. The CDR3 totals 15 residues. From germline, CDR1 is SGHVS and CDR2 FNYEAQ. Full variable domain (outside the CDR3, taken from reference TRBV7-6 and TRBJ2-2): GAGVSQSPRYKVTKRGQDVALRCDPISGHVSLYWYRQALGQGPEFLTYFNYEAQQDKSGLPNDRFSAERPEGSISTLTIQRTEQRDSAMYRCASSLGGGFAGELFFGEGSRLTVL.

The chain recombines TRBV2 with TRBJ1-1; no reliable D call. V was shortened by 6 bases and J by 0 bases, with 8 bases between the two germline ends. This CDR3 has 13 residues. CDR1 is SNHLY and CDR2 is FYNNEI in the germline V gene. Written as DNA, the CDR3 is TGTGCCAGCAGGGGCTCGGTGAACACTGAAGCTTTCTTT. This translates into CASRGSVNTEAFF.

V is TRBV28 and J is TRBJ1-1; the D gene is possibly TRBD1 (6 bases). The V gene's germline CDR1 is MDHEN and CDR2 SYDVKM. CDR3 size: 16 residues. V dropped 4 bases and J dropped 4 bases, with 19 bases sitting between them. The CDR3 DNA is TGTGCCAGCAGTTCCGGAATGAAGACAGGTATCACTGAAGCTTTCTTT. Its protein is CASSSGMKTGITEAFF.

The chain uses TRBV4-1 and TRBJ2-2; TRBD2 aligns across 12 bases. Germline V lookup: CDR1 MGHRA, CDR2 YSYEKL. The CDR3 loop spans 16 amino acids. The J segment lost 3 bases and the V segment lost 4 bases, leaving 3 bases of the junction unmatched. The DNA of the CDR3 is TGCGCCAGCAGCCCGAGACTAGCGGGGGACACCGGGGAGCTGTTTTTT. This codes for CASSPRLAGDTGELFF.

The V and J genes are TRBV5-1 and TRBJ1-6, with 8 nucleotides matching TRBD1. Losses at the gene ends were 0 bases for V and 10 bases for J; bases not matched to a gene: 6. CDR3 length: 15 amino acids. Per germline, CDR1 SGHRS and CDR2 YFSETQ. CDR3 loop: CASSLVDRGRSPLHF. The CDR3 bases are TGCGCCAGCAGCTTGGTCGACAGGGGTAGGTCACCCCTCCACTTT.

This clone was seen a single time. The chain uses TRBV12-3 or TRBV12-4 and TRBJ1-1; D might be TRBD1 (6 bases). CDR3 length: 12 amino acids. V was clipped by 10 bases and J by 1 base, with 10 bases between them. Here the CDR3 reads CATGGSNTEAFF. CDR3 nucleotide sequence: TGTGCCACGGGGGGCTCGAACACTGAAGCTTTCTTT.

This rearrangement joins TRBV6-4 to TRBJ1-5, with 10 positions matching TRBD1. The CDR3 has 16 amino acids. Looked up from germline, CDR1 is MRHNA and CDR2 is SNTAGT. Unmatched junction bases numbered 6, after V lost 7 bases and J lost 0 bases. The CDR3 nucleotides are TGTGCCAGCAAAAGGACAGGGGGGGATAGCAATCAGCCCCAGCATTTT. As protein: CASKRTGGDSNQPQHF.

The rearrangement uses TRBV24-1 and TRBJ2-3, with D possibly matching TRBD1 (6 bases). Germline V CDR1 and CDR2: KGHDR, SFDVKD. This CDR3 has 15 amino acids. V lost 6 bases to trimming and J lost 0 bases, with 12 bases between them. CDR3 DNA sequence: TGTGCCACCAGTACTGGACAGACTAGCACAGATACGCAGTATTTT. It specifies CATSTGQTSTDTQYF.

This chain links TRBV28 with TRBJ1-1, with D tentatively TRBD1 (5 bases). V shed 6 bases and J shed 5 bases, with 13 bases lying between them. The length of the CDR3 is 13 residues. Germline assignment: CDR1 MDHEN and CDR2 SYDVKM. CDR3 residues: CASSPPGETEAFF. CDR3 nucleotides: TGTGCCAGCAGCCCCCCGGGGGAAACTGAAGCTTTCTTT.